Following are 2 T cell receptor beta chains from one sample sequenced in a study of blood T cell repertoires in COVID-19. Using immunoSEQ multiplex PCR, the repertoire was profiled, and TCRdb retains in-frame clones only, with some absent. The sample has approximately 300,000 clones, roughly 90% seen once; the top ten hold approximately 18%. The source material was PBMCs or T cells enriched from blood (not recorded which). All receptors derive from a woman aged 25 to 39 who had recovered from COVID-19.

The V gene is TRBV7-8, the J gene TRBJ2-3; D possibly corresponds to TRBD1 (5 bases). Germline CDR1 is SGHVS and CDR2 is FQNEAQ. V gave up 3 bases and J gave up 2 bases, with 18 bases separating them. The CDR3 length is 17 residues. The CDR3 DNA reads as TGTGCCAGCAGCTTCGATCGGACACCGTCAAACACAGATACGCAGTATTTT. Its protein product is CASSFDRTPSNTDTQYF.

The CDR3 DNA follows: TGCAGTGCTAGTGGACAGGCGGGAGAGCCCCAGCATTTT. Amino acids: CSASGQAGEPQHF. The chain has TRBV20-1 and TRBJ1-5; the match to TRBD1 covers 7 bases. Germline values: CDR1 DFQATT, CDR2 SNEGSKA (reference sequence). V lost 3 bases and J lost 8; bases outside the gene matches: 7. The CDR3 covers 13 residues.